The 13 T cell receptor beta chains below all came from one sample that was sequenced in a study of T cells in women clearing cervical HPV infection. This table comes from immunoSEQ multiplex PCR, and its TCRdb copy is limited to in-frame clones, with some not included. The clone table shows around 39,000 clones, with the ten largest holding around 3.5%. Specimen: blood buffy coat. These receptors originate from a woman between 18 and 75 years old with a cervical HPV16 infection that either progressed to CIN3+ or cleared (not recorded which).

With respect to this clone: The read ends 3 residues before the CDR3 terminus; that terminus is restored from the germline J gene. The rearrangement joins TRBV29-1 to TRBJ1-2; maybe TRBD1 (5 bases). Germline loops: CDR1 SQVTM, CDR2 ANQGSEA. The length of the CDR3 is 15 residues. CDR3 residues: CSVPGPFTGPHDYTF. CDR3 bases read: TGCAGCGTACCCGGGCCCTTCACAGGCCCTCACGAC.

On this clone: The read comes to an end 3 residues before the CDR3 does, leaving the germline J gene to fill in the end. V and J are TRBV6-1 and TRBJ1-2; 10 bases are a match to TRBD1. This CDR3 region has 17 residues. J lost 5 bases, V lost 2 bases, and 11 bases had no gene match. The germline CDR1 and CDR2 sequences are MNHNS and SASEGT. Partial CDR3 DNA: TGTGCCAGCAGTGAACCCGGGACAGGGGTAGTCGGTTATGGC. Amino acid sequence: CASSEPGTGVVGYG. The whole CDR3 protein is CASSEPGTGVVGYGYTF.

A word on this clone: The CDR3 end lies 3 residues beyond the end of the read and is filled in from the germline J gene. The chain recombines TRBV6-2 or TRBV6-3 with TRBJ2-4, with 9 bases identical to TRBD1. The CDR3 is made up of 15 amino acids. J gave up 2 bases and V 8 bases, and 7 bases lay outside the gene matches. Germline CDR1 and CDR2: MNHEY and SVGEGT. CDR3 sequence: CASLPGQGSKNIQYF. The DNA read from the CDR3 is TGTGCCAGCTTACCGGGACAGGGATCCAAAAACATT.

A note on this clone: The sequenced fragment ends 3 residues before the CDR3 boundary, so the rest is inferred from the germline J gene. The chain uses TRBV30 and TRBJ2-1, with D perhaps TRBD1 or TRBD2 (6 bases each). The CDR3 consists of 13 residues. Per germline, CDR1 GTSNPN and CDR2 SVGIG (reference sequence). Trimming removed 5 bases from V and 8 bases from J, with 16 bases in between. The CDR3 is CAWGGGAVDEQFF. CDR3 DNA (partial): TGTGCCTGGGGAGGGGGAGCCGTAGATGAG.

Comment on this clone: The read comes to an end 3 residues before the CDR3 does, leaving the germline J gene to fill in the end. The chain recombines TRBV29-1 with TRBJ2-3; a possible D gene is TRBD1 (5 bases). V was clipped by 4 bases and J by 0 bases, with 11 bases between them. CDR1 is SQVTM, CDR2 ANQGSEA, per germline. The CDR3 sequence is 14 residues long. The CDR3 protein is CSVGGRVSTDTQYF. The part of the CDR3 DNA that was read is TGCAGCGTTGGAGGCAGGGTGAGCACAGATACG.

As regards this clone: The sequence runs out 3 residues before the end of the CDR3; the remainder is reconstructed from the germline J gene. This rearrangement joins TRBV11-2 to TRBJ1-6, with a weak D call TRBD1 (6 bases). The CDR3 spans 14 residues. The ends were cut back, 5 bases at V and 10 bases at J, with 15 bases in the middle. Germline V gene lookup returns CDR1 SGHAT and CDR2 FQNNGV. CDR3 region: CASSQQGVGSPLHF. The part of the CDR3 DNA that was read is TGTGCCAGCAGCCAACAGGGAGTAGGGTCACCC.

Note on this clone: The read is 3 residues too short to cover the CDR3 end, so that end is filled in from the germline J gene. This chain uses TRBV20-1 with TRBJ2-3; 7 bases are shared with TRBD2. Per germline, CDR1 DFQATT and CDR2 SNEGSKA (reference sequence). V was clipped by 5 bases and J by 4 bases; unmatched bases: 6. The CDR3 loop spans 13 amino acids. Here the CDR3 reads CSAGERDPDTQYF. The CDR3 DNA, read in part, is TGCAGTGCTGGGGAGCGGGATCCAGATACG.

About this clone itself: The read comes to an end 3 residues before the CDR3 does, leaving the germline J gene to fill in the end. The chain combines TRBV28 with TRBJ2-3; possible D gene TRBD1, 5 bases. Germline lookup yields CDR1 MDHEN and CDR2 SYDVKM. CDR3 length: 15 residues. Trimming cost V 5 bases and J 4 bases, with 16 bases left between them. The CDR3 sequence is CASSGTSGRADTQYF. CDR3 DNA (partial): TGTGCCAGCAGTGGTACGTCAGGGCGTGCAGATACG.

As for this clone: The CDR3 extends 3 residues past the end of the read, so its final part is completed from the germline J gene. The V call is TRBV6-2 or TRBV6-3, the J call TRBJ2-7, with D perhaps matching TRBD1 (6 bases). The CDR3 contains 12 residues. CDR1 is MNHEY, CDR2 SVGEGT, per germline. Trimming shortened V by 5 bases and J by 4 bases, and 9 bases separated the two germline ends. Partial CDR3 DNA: TGTGCCAGCAGTGCCGACAGGTACGAG. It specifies CASSADRYE. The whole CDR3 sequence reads CASSADRYEQYF.

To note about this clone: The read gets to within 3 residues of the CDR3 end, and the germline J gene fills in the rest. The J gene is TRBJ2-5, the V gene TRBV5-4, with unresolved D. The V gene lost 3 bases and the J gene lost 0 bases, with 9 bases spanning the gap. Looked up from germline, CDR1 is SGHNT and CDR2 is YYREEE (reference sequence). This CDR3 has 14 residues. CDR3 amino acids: CASSSRRNQETQYF. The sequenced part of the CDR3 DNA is TGTGCCAGCAGCTCCAGAAGAAACCAAGAGACC.

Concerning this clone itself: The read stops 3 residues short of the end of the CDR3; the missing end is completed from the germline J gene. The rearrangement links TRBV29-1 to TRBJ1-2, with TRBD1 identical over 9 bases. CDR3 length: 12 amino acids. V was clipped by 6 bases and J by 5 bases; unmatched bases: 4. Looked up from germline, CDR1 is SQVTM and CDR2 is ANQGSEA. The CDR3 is CSVSTGGYGYTF. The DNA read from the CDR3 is TGCAGCGTGTCGACAGGGGGATATGGC.

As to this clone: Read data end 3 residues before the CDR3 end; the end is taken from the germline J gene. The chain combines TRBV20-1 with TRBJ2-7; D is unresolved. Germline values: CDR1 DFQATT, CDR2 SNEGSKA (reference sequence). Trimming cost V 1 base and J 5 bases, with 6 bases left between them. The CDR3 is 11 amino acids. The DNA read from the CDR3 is TGCAGTGCTAGAGTACAGAACGAG. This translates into CSARVQNE. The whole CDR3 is CSARVQNEQYF.

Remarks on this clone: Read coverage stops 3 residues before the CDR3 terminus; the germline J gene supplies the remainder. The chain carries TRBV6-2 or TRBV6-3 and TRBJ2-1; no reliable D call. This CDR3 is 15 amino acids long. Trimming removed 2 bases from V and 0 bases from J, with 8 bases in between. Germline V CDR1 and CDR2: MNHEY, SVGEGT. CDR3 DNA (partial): TGTGCCAGCAGTTACGGCTCAAGCTCCTACAATGAG. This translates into CASSYGSSSYNE. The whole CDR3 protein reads CASSYGSSSYNEQFF.